The sequence of this TCR beta chain was determined in a study of blood T cell repertoires in COVID-19. Germline lookup yields CDR1 MNHEY and CDR2 SVGAGI. Trimming cost V 4 bases and J 4 bases; bases outside gene matches: 3. The CDR3 sequence is 14 residues long. The data were produced by immunoSEQ multiplex PCR, yet TCRdb's version contains in-frame clones alone and is incomplete. The sample has 69,000 or so clones; 84% are singletons. The clonotype comes from a man aged 50 to 60 with COVID-19, enrolled during active disease. J is TRBJ1-1 and V is TRBV6-5; TRBD1 agrees at 10 bases. The source material was peripheral blood. The CDR3 loop is CASSLDRGGTEAFF. For the CDR3, the DNA is TGTGCCAGCAGTTTGGACAGGGGGGGCACTGAAGCTTTCTTT.